The sequence of this TCR beta chain was determined in a study of beta chain features in type 1 diabetes. Germline CDR1 GTSNPN, CDR2 SVGIG (reference sequence). The V end lost 0 bases, the J end lost 9 bases, and 9 bases lay between the germline ends. There are 12 residues in the CDR3. The authors reverse transcribed all of the isolated RNA, so sequencing captured expressed TCRB transcripts. Generated by immunoSEQ multiplex PCR, the TCRdb table keeps only in-frame clones and is missing some. Found here are around 300,000 clones, 9.5% to 11% of them singletons; the top ten hold roughly 0.014%. Sample: naive CD4+ T cells from blood. The chain has TRBV30 and TRBJ2-1; D is undetermined. The clonotype was recovered from a woman aged 25 to 39 in good health. The CDR3 protein is CAWSVYSTEQFF. As DNA, the CDR3 is TGTGCCTGGAGTGTGTATAGCACTGAGCAGTTCTTC.